The next 7 T cell receptor beta chains were all read from a single sample in a study of shared clonotypes between healthy human individuals. The repertoire was sequenced with immunoSEQ multiplex PCR; TCRdb's copy has only in-frame clones and lacks some. This repertoire shows about 2.4 million clones, 85% to 95% found once; its top ten account for 0.13% to 0.15%. Sequenced sample: naive CD4+ T cells sorted from blood. Subset indicated: CD45RA+ positively selected. The receptor set was obtained from a man between 18 and 29 years old in good health.

This clone was seen a few times. This sequence joins TRBV27 and TRBJ2-1; 11 bases map to TRBD2. Germline loops: CDR1 MNHEY, CDR2 SMNVEV (reference sequence). The J segment lost 8 bases and the V segment lost 8 bases, leaving 11 bases of the junction unmatched. This CDR3 has 15 amino acids. This chain's CDR3 is CASARGLAGRDEQFF. In DNA form, the CDR3 reads TGTGCCAGCGCCAGAGGACTAGCGGGTCGTGATGAGCAGTTCTTC.

The rearrangement joins TRBV9 to TRBJ2-3, with 10 bases fitting TRBD2. The CDR3 is 18 amino acids. CDR1 is SGDLS and CDR2 is YYNGEE in the germline V gene. J gave up 1 base and V 4 bases, and 12 bases lay outside the gene matches. CDR3 nucleotides: TGTGCCAGCAGCTCTCCCCAGCGGGGGGGCCTCGGCACAGATACGCAGTATTTT. Protein sequence: CASSSPQRGGLGTDTQYF.

This clone has only one observation. This rearrangement joins TRBV5-8 to TRBJ1-5; 8 bases are shared with TRBD1. V trimming: 4 bases; J trimming: 2 bases; junction bases outside the gene matches: 5. The CDR3 is 15 residues long. Germline CDR1 and CDR2: SGHTS and YDEGEE. The DNA of the CDR3 is TGTGCCAGCAGCCCGGAGGACAGGGGCAATCAGCCCCAGCATTTT. Residues: CASSPEDRGNQPQHF. The full variable domain, completed using reference TRBV5-8 and TRBJ1-5, is EAGVTQSPTHLIKTRGQQATLRCSPISGHTSVYWYQQALGLGLQFLLWYDEGEERNRGNFPPRFSGRQFPNYSSELNVNALELEDSALYLCASSPEDRGNQPQHFGDGTRLSIL.

The chain joins TRBV7-2 to TRBJ1-1, with D maybe TRBD1 (5 bases). Germline CDR1 and CDR2: SGHTA and FQGNSA. This CDR3 is built from 15 residues. V lost 5 bases, J lost 1 base, and 14 bases lay in between. The chain's CDR3 is CASSRLGRGNTEAFF. CDR3 DNA sequence: TGTGCCAGCAGCCGCTTAGGGAGGGGGAACACTGAAGCTTTCTTT.

J is TRBJ2-1 and V is TRBV30, with TRBD2 matching 7 bases. The CDR3 covers 15 residues. Germline assignment: CDR1 GTSNPN and CDR2 SVGIG (reference sequence). V was clipped by 4 bases and J by 0 bases; unmatched bases: 6. CDR3 in DNA: TGTGCCTGGAACCCTAGCGGTAGCTCCTACAATGAGCAGTTCTTC. Its protein is CAWNPSGSSYNEQFF.

The gene calls are TRBV6-1 and TRBJ2-2; TRBD1 is a possible D gene (5 bases). The CDR3 runs to 15 residues. Trimming stripped 4 bases from V and 1 base from J, with 10 bases between. CDR1 is MNHNS, CDR2 SASEGT, per germline. The CDR3, as DNA: TGTGCCAGCAGTGGCCTCGGACAGAACACCGGGGAGCTGTTTTTT. This sequence encodes CASSGLGQNTGELFF.

The rearrangement joins TRBV19 to TRBJ1-2; D is ambiguous. Trimming left V 6 bases short and J 3 bases short, with 11 bases between. The germline V gene has CDR1 LNHDA and CDR2 SQIVND (reference sequence). The CDR3 runs 13 residues. CDR3 sequence reads: CASSRQAYYGYTF. The CDR3 bases are TGTGCCAGTAGCCGGCAAGCGTACTATGGCTACACCTTC. Variable domain in full (rest from reference TRBV19 and TRBJ1-2): DGGITQSPKYLFRKEGQNVTLSCEQNLNHDAMYWYRQDPGQGLRLIYYSQIVNDFQKGDIAEGYSVSREKKESFPLTVTSAQKNPTAFYLCASSRQAYYGYTFGSGTRLTVV.